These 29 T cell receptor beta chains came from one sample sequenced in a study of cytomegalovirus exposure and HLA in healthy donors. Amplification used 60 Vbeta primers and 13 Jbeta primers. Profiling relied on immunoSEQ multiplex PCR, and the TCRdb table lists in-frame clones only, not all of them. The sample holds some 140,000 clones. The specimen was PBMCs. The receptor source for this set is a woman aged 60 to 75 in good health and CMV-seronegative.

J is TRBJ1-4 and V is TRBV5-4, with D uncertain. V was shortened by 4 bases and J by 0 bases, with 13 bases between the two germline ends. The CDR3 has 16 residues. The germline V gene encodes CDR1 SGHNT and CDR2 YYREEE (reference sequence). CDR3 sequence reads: CASSPAATTTNEKLFF. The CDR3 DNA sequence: TGTGCCAGCAGCCCCGCGGCTACTACAACTAATGAAAAACTGTTTTTT.

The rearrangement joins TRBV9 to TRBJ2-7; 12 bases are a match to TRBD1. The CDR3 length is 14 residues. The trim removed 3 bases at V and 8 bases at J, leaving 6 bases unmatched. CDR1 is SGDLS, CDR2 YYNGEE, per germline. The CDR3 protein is CASSAGDRGLKQYF. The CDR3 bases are TGTGCCAGCAGCGCCGGGGACAGGGGGCTGAAGCAGTACTTC.

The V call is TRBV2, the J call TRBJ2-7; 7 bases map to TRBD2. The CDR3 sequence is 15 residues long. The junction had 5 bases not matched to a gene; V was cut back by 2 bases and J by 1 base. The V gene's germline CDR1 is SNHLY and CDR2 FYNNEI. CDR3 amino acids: CASSEREGSSYEQYF. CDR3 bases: TGTGCCAGCAGTGAAAGGGAGGGTTCTTCCTACGAGCAGTACTTC.

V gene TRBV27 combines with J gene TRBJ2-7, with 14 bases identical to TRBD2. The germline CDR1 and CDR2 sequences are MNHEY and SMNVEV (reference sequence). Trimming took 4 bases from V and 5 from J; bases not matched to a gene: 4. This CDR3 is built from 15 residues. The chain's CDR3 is CASSSGTSGGNEQYF. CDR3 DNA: TGTGCCAGCAGTTCCGGGACTAGCGGGGGCAACGAGCAGTACTTC.

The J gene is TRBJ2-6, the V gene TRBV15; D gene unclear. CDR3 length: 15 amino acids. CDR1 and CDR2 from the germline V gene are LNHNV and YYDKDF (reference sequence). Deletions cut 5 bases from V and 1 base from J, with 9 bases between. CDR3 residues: CATSPYTSGANVLTF. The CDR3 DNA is TGTGCCACCAGCCCTTACACGTCTGGGGCCAACGTCCTGACTTTC. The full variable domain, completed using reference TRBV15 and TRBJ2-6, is DAMVIQNPRYQVTQFGKPVTLSCSQTLNHNVMYWYQQKSSQAPKLLFHYYDKDFNNEADTPDNFQSRRPNTSFCFLDIRSPGLGDTAMYLCATSPYTSGANVLTFGAGSRLTVL.

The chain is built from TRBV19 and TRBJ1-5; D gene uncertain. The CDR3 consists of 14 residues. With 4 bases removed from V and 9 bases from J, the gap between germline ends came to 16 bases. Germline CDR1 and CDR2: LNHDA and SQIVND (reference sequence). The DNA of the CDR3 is TGTGCCAGTAGTACTCGGCCCGGGGTCGGGCCCCAGCATTTT. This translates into CASSTRPGVGPQHF.

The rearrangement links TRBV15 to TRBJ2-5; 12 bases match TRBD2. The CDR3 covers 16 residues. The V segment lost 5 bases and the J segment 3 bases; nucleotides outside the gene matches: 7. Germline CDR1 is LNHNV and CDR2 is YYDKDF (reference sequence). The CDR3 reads CATSFRRLAGEETQYF. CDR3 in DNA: TGTGCCACCAGCTTCCGCCGACTAGCGGGGGAAGAGACCCAGTACTTC.

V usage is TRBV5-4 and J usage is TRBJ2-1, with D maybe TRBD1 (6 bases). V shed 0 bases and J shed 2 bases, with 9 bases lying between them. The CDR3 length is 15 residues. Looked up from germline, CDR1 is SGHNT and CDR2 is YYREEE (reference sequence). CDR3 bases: TGTGCCAGCAGCTTGGGTGGGGGCCCCTACAATGAGCAGTTCTTC. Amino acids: CASSLGGGPYNEQFF.

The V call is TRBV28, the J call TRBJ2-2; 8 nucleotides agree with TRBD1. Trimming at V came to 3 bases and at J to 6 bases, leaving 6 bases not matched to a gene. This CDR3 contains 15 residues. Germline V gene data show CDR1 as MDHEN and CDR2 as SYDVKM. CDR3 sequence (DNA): TGTGCCAGCAGTTTTCCGGACAGGGTCCCCGGGGAGCTGTTTTTT. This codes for CASSFPDRVPGELFF.

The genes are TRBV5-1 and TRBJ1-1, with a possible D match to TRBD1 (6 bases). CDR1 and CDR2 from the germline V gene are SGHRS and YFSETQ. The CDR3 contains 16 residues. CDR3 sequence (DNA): TGCGCGGCTCGGGGGGGGACATTAAAAATGAACACTGAAGCTTTCTTT. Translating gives CAARGGTLKMNTEAFF.

CDR3 sequence: CSVRVRHDESSYEQYF. CDR3 nucleotide sequence: TGCAGCGTGCGGGTCAGACACGATGAGAGCTCCTACGAGCAGTACTTC. This chain connects TRBV29-1 to TRBJ2-7; D might be TRBD2 (5 bases). The CDR3 contains 16 residues. Trimming pared 6 bases from V and 0 bases from J, leaving 21 bases between. Germline V CDR1 and CDR2: SQVTM, ANQGSEA.

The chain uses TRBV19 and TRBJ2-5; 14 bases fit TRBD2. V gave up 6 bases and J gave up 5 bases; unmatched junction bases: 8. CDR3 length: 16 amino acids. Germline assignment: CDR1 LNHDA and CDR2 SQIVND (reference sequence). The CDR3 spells CASSPPGLAGVETQYF. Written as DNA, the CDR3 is TGTGCCAGTAGCCCACCGGGACTAGCGGGAGTGGAGACCCAGTACTTC.

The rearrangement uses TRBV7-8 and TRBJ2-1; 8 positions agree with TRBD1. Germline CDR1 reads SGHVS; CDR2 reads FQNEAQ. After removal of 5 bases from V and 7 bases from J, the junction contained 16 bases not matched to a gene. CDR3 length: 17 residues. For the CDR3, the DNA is TGTGCCAGCAGCCCTCGCTTGTCCGGGACAGGAGAAAATGAGCAGTTCTTC. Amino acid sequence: CASSPRLSGTGENEQFF.

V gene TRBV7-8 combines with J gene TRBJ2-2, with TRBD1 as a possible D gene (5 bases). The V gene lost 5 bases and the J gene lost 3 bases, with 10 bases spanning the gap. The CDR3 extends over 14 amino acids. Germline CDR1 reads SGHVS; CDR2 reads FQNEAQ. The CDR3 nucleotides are TGTGCCAGCAGCGTCAGGGTGGACACCGGGGAGCTGTTTTTT. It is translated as CASSVRVDTGELFF.

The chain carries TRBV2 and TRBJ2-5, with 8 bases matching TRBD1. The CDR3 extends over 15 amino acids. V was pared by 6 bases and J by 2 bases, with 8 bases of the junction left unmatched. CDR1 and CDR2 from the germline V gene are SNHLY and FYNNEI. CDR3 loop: CASRRVRDRQETQYF. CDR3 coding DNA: TGTGCCAGCAGACGAGTGAGGGACAGGCAAGAGACCCAGTACTTC.

The chain's CDR3 is CASSQGSHEQFF. CDR3 sequence (DNA): TGTGCCAGCAGCCAAGGTAGTCATGAGCAGTTCTTC. J is TRBJ2-1 and V is TRBV4-2; D unresolved. The CDR3 contains 12 residues. The V end was cut by 1 base, the J end by 8 bases, with 6 bases between. CDR1 and CDR2 (germline): LGHNA, YNFKEQ.

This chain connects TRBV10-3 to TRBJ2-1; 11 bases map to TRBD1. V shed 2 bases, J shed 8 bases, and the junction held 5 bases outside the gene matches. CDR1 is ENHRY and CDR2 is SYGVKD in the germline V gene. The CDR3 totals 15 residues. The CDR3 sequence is CAISEAGTGGHEQFF. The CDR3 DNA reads TGTGCCATCAGTGAGGCCGGGACAGGGGGTCATGAGCAGTTCTTC.

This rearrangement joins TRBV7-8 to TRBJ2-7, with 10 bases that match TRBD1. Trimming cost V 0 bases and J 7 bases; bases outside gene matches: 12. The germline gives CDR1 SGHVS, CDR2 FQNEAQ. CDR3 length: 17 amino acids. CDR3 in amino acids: CASSLAQRTGGVGEQYF. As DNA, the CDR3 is TGTGCCAGCAGCTTAGCCCAAAGGACAGGGGGGGTGGGAGAGCAGTACTTC.

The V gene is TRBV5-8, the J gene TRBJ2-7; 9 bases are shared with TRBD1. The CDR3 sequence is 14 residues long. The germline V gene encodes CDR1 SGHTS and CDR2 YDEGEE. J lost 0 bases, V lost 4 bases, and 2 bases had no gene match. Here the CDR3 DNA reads TGTGCCAGCAGCCGGGACAGGGCCTCCTACGAGCAGTACTTC. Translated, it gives CASSRDRASYEQYF.

Here the CDR3 DNA reads TGTGCCAGCAGCTTGGTGAATCAGGGGGATGAGCAGTTCTTC. Its translation: CASSLVNQGDEQFF. This chain connects TRBV5-6 to TRBJ2-1, with 7 bases fitting TRBD1. This CDR3 spans 14 amino acids. J gave up 8 bases and V 0 bases, and 5 bases lay outside the gene matches. Germline assignment: CDR1 SGHDT and CDR2 YYEEEE. The full variable domain, with the rest looked up from reference TRBV5-6 and TRBJ2-1, is DAGVTQSPTHLIKTRGQQVTLRCSPKSGHDTVSWYQQALGQGPQFIFQYYEEEERQRGNFPDRFSGHQFPNYSSELNVNALLLGDSALYLCASSLVNQGDEQFFGPGTRLTVL.

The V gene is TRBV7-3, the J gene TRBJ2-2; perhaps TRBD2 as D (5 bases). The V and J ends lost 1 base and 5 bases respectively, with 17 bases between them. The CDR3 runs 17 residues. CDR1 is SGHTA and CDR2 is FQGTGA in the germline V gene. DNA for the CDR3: TGTGCCAGCAGCTTAAAAGGAGGAAGTGTCCCTACCGGGGAGCTGTTTTTT. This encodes CASSLKGGSVPTGELFF.

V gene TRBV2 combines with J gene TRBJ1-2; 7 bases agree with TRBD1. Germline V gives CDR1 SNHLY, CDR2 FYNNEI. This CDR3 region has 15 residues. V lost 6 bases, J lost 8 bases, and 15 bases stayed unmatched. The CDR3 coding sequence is TGTGCCAGCAGAACTGGACAGGCCGCGGGTGACGGCTACACCTTC. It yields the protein CASRTGQAAGDGYTF.

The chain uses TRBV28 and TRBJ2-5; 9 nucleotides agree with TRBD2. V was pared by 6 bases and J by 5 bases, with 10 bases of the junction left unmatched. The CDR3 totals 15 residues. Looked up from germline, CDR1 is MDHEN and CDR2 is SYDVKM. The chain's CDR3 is CASSISGGPLETQYF. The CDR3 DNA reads TGTGCCAGCAGCATAAGCGGGGGGCCCCTGGAGACCCAGTACTTC. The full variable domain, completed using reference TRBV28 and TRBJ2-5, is DVKVTQSSRYLVKRTGEKVFLECVQDMDHENMFWYRQDPGLGLRLIYFSYDVKMKEKGDIPEGYSVSREKKERFSLILESASTNQTSMYLCASSISGGPLETQYFGPGTRLLVL.

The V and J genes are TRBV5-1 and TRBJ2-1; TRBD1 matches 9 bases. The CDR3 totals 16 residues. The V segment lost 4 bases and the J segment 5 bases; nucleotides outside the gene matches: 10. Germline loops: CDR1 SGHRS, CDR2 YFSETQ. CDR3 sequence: CASSRKTGGFNNEQFF. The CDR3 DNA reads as TGCGCCAGCAGCCGCAAGACAGGGGGATTCAACAATGAGCAGTTCTTC.

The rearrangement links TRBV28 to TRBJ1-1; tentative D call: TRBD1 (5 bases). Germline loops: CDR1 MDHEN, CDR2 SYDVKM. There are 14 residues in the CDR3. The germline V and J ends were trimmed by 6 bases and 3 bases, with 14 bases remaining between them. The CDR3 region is CASRGGGGYTEAFF. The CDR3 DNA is TGTGCCAGCAGGGGGGGAGGAGGTTACACTGAAGCTTTCTTT.

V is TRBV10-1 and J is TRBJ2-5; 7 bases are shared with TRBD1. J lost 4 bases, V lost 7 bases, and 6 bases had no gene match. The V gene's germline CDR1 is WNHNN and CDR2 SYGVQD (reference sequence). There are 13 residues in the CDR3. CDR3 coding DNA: TGCGCCAGCAACCGGGACAGAGGAGAGACCCAGTACTTC. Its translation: CASNRDRGETQYF.

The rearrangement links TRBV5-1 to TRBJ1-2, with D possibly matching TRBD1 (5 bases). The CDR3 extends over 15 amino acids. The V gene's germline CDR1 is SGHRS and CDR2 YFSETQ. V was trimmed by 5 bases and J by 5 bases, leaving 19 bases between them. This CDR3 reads CASSSDRGAPYGYTF. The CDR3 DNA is TGCGCCAGCAGTTCCGACAGAGGTGCCCCTTATGGCTACACCTTC.

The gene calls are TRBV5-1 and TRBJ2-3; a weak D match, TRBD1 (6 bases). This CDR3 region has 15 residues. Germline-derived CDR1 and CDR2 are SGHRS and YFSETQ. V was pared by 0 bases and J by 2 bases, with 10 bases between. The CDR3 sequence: CASSLGQGHTDTQYF. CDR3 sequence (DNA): TGCGCCAGCAGCTTGGGGCAGGGACACACAGATACGCAGTATTTT.

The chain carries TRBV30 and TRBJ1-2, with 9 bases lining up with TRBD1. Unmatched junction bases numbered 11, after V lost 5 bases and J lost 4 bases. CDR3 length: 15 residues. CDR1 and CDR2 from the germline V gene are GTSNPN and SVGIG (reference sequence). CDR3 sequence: CAWATGDRVAYGYTF. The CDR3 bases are TGTGCCTGGGCAACCGGGGACAGGGTTGCCTATGGCTACACCTTC. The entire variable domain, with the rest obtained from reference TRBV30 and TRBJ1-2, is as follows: SQTIHQWPATLVQPVGSPLSLECTVEGTSNPNLYWYRQAAGRGLQLLFYSVGIGQISSEVPQNLSASRPQDRQFILSSKKLLLSDSGFYLCAWATGDRVAYGYTFGSGTRLTVV.